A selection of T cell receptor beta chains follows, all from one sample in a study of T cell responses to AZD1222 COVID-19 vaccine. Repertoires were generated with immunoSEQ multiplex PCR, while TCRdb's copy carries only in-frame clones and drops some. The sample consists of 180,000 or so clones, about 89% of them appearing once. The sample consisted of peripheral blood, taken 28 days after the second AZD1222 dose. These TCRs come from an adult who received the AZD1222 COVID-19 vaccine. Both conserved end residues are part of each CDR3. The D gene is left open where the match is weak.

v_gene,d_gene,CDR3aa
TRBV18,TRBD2,CASSPRLAGVETQYF
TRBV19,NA,CASSYGTAGYYGYTF
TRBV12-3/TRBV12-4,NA,CASSSGPERGYTF
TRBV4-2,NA,CASSQVKGSTGELFF
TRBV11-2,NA,CASSSGQMNTEAFF
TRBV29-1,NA,CSVRQPSYEQYF
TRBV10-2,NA,CASSGGATEAFF
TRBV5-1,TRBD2,CASSLTLSGVGGETQYF
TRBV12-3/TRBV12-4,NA,CASSLEMNTEAFF
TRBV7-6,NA,CASSAQPGTNEKLFF
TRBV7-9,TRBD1,CASSPRTGDKYYEQYF
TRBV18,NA,CASSPPASGAYEQYF
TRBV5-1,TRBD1,CASSPGTGLAEAFF
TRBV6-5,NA,CASSYMQGNYGYTF
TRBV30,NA,CACESSYNSPLHF
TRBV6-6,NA,CASSRTFGDEQFF
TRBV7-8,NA,CASRPIRDLNSPLHF
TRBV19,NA,CASKMGGNTEAFF
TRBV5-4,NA,CASSRLEAPYEQYF
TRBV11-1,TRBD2,CASSLGGLDQETQYF
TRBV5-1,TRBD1,CASSLTGGNYGYTF
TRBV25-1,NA,CASSAGPTGDYEQYF
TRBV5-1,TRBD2,CASSRSGSLEYEQYF
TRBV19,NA,CASSIDLPGSYEQYF
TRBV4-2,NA,CASSHQANTEAFF
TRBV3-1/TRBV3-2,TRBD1,CASSQAQGNGQPQHF
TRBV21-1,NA,CASAHFSGFGGYTF
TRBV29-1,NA,CSVEEPGPDRYTF
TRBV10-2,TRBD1,CASTIGGTAAFGYTF
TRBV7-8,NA,CASSLDRPYEQYF
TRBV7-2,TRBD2,CASSSGRGVHEQYF
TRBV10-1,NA,CASIWTSGVGPNEQFF
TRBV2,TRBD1,CASSVDRNINSPLHF
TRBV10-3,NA,CAISWTELDGYTF
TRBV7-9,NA,CASSHSPRYEQYF
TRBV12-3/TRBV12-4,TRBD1,CASRRQGFTEAFF
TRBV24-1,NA,CATSVKGGKNSPLHF
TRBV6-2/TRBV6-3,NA,CASSYPLGASYTF
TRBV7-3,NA,CASSAGLPSTDTQYF
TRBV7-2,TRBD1,CASSLGGQGFFQPQHF
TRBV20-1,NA,CSAENEQFF
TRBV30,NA,CAWSWRLGYNEQFF
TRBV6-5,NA,CASRLGGSGANVLTF
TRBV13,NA,CASSLGRGITEAFF
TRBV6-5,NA,CASSYHTGSYTF
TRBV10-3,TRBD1,CAISQGADTEAFF
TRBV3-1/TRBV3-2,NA,CASSQVLTRPAEAFF
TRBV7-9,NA,CASSLMGGAYEQYF
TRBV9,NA,CASSVAPTGLYGYTF